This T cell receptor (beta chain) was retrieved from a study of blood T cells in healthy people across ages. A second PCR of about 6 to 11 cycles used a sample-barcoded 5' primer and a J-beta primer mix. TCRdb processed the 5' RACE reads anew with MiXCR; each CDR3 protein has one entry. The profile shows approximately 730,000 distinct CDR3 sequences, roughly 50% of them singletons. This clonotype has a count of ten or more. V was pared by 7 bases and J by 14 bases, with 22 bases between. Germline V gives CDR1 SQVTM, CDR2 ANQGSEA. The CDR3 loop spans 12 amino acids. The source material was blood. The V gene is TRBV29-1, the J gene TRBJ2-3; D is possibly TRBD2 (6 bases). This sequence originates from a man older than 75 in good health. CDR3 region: CSGGTPSGYAYF. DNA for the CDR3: TGCAGCGGCGGGACTCCTTCGGGATACGCGTATTTT.